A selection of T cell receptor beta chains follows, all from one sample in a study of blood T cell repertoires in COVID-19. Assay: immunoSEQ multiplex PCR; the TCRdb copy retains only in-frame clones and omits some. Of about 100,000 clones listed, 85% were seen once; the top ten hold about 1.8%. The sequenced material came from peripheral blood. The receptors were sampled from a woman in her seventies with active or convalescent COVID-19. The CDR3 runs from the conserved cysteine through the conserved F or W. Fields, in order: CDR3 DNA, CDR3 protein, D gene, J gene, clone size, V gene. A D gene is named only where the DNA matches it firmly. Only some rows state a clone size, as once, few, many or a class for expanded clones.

TGTGCCAGCAGCGTCTCAGGGTCCAACATTCAGTACTTC	CASSVSGSNIQYF	-	TRBJ2-4	-	TRBV9
TGTGCCAGCAGCGGAGCCGGAGGGGGCACAGATACGCAGTATTTT	CASSGAGGGTDTQYF	-	TRBJ2-3	-	TRBV2
TGCGCCAGCAGCTTGGAACCAGGGGACTACGAGCAGTACTTC	CASSLEPGDYEQYF	-	TRBJ2-7	-	TRBV5-1
TGTGCCAGCAGCATCACAGGGGAGAACATTCAGTACTTC	CASSITGENIQYF	TRBD1	TRBJ2-4	-	TRBV7-9
TGCGCCAGCAGTCCGACCCGGGGGGACACTGAAGCTTTCTTT	CASSPTRGDTEAFF	-	TRBJ1-1	once	TRBV5-1
TGTGCCAGCAGCTTGGACAGGGCAACTAATGAAAAACTGTTTTTT	CASSLDRATNEKLFF	-	TRBJ1-4	-	TRBV5-4
TGTGCCAGCAGCCCGTTTAGGCGGGGGGACAATGAGCAGTTCTTC	CASSPFRRGDNEQFF	TRBD2	TRBJ2-1	once	TRBV7-9
TGTGCCAGCAGCTTACGTTCGGAGGGCTACGAGCAGTACTTC	CASSLRSEGYEQYF	-	TRBJ2-7	-	TRBV7-2
TGTGCCAGCAGCTTAGTAGGCAGACCGGAGATTCCAGATACGCAGTATTTT	CASSLVGRPEIPDTQYF	-	TRBJ2-3	-	TRBV7-9
TGTGCCACCCAGCCGACGGAGGGCAAAAACATTCAGTACTTC	CATQPTEGKNIQYF	-	TRBJ2-4	-	TRBV27
TGTGCCAGCCGGACTAGCGGGGGGGGCCACTACGAGCAGTACTTC	CASRTSGGGHYEQYF	TRBD2	TRBJ2-7	-	TRBV2
TGTGCCAGCAATGGGGGGAACAATCAGCCCCAGCATTTT	CASNGGNNQPQHF	-	TRBJ1-5	once	TRBV2
TGTGCCAGCAGTTTACCCTTAGCGGGCACAGATACGCAGTATTTT	CASSLPLAGTDTQYF	-	TRBJ2-3	-	TRBV28
TGCGCCAGCAGTTCTTCAGGGAGGTTTACCGAAGCTTTCTTT	CASSSSGRFTEAFF	-	TRBJ1-1	-	TRBV5-1
TGTGCCACCAGTGAAGGTGGGACAGACTACGAGCAGTACTTC	CATSEGGTDYEQYF	TRBD1	TRBJ2-7	-	TRBV24-1
TGTGCCAGCAGCGAACATGGACACCCGAACACCGGGGAGCTGTTTTTT	CASSEHGHPNTGELFF	-	TRBJ2-2	few	TRBV9
TGCGCCAGCAGCTTGGCCGGGACAGGCTCTGGAAACACCATATATTTT	CASSLAGTGSGNTIYF	TRBD1	TRBJ1-3	-	TRBV5-1
TGTGCCACCGAGCCGGGACTAGCGGCTAGCACAGATACGCAGTATTTT	CATEPGLAASTDTQYF	TRBD2	TRBJ2-3	-	TRBV7-2
TGCGCCAGCAGCCAAGGAGGGAATGAGCAGTTCTTC	CASSQGGNEQFF	-	TRBJ2-1	-	TRBV4-1
TGTGCCAGCAGCTTTAGAGGCGGGACTAGCGGGGGGGTGGAGCAGTTCTTC	CASSFRGGTSGGVEQFF	TRBD2	TRBJ2-1	-	TRBV7-2
TGTGCCAGCAGCCGGGACAACTACGAGCAGTACTTC	CASSRDNYEQYF	-	TRBJ2-7	-	TRBV6-5
TGTGCCAGCTGTTATTGGGGTCAAGGAGGTGAAGCTTTCTTT	CASCYWGQGGEAFF	-	TRBJ1-1	-	TRBV6-5
TGTGCCAGCAGCTCCTTTACAGGGTCCGGGGAGACCCAGTACTTC	CASSSFTGSGETQYF	-	TRBJ2-5	-	TRBV7-9
TGTGCCAGCAGCCCAGGACAGGACAAAAATCAGCCCCAGCATTTT	CASSPGQDKNQPQHF	TRBD1	TRBJ1-5	-	TRBV5-4
TGTGCCGGGACAGCGGGGGAAAAACTGTTTTTT	CAGTAGEKLFF	TRBD1	TRBJ1-4	-	TRBV30
TGTGCCAGCAGCCAAACACTAGACAGGGAGGAGACCCAGTACTTC	CASSQTLDREETQYF	TRBD1	TRBJ2-5	-	TRBV4-2
TGCAGTGCTAGTTGGGGCAGGGGTTCACCCCTCCACTTT	CSASWGRGSPLHF	-	TRBJ1-6	few	TRBV20-1
TGTGCCAGCAGCTTAGTCCAGGGTTCTAGCACAGATACGCAGTATTTT	CASSLVQGSSTDTQYF	-	TRBJ2-3	-	TRBV11-2
TGTGCCAGCAGCTTGGTGGGGGGGAACACTGAAGCTTTCTTT	CASSLVGGNTEAFF	-	TRBJ1-1	-	TRBV5-4
TGTGCCAGCAGTAAGCTAGCGGGAGGGCCTTACGAGCAGTACTTC	CASSKLAGGPYEQYF	TRBD2	TRBJ2-7	-	TRBV27
TGTGCCAGCAGCTGGAGTAGCGGCCAAGAGACCCAGTACTTC	CASSWSSGQETQYF	-	TRBJ2-5	few	TRBV5-4
TGTGCCAGCAGCCCCCCAGGCCAGGATACGCAGTATTTT	CASSPPGQDTQYF	-	TRBJ2-3	-	TRBV7-2
TGTGCCAGCAGAAGAGTCGGGACAGAGGCCTACGAGCAGTACTTC	CASRRVGTEAYEQYF	TRBD1	TRBJ2-7	-	TRBV6-5
TGTGCCAGCAGTTTCATGGGGACAGGGAACACCGGGGAGCTGTTTTTT	CASSFMGTGNTGELFF	TRBD1	TRBJ2-2	-	TRBV28
TGCGCCAGCAGCCCTACCCTCGCGGGCAACACTGAAGCTTTCTTT	CASSPTLAGNTEAFF	-	TRBJ1-1	-	TRBV5-1
TGCGCCAGCAGCCAAGGCTCCCGGACTAGCGGGGACCCCAGTGAGACCCAGTACTTC	CASSQGSRTSGDPSETQYF	TRBD2	TRBJ2-5	-	TRBV4-1
TGTGCCAGCAACGCGGGAACCCAATGGTATTTT	CASNAGTQWYF	-	TRBJ2-3	-	TRBV5-4
TGTGCCAGCAGCCGTCCCTCGACGGACTACTACAATGAGCAGTTCTTC	CASSRPSTDYYNEQFF	-	TRBJ2-1	few	TRBV9
TGCAGCGTAGAAATGGACAGGGAACCAGATACGCAGTATTTT	CSVEMDREPDTQYF	TRBD1	TRBJ2-3	-	TRBV29-1
TGTGCCAGCAGCCAAGGGGGCGGGAGTCAAGCGTTCTTC	CASSQGGGSQAFF	TRBD2	TRBJ2-1	-	TRBV3-1/TRBV3-2
TGTGCCAGCAGCCGCCTGGGGGGGTCCGGGGAGCTGTTTTTT	CASSRLGGSGELFF	TRBD2	TRBJ2-2	once	TRBV3-1/TRBV3-2
TGTGCCACCAGTGATTTGCCGGGGTTTCCTACCTACGAGCAGTACTTC	CATSDLPGFPTYEQYF	-	TRBJ2-7	-	TRBV24-1
TGTGCCAGTAGGGGGACAGGGGTAGCCGGGGAGCTGTTTTTT	CASRGTGVAGELFF	TRBD1	TRBJ2-2	few	TRBV19
TGTGCCAGCAGCCAAGCGAAAGACGGGTACGGCTACACCTTC	CASSQAKDGYGYTF	-	TRBJ1-2	once	TRBV4-2
TGTGCCAGCAGATCGGACAGGACAACTAACTATGGCTACACCTTC	CASRSDRTTNYGYTF	TRBD1	TRBJ1-2	-	TRBV6-5
TGTGCCAGCTCACCGCCGGGACTAGTAACAAATGAGCAGTTCTTC	CASSPPGLVTNEQFF	TRBD2	TRBJ2-1	-	TRBV18
TGTGCCATCAGTGGGACTCCACTGGGGGAGACCCAGTACTTC	CAISGTPLGETQYF	-	TRBJ2-5	few	TRBV10-3